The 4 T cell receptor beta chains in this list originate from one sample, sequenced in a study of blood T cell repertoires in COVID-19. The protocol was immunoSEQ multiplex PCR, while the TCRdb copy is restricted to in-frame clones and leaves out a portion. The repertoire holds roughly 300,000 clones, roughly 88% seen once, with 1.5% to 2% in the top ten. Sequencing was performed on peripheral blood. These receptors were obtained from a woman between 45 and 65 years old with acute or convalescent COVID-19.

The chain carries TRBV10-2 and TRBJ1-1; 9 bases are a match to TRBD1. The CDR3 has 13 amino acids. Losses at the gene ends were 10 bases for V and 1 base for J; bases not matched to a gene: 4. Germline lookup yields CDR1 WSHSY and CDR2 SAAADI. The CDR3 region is CATRTGANTEAFF. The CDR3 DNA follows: TGCGCCACCCGGACAGGGGCGAACACTGAAGCTTTCTTT.

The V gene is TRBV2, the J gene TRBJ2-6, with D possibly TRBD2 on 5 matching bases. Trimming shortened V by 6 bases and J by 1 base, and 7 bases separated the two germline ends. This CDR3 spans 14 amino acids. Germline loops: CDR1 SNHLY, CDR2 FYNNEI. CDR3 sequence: CASSRGSGANVLTF. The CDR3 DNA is TGTGCCAGCAGCAGAGGGTCTGGGGCCAACGTCCTGACTTTC.

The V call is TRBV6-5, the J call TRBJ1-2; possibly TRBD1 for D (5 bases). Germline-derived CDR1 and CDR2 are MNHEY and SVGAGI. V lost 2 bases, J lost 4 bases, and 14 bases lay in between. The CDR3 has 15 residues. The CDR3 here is CASSYTGGVAYGYTF. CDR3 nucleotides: TGTGCCAGCAGTTACACGGGGGGGGTCGCCTATGGCTACACCTTC.

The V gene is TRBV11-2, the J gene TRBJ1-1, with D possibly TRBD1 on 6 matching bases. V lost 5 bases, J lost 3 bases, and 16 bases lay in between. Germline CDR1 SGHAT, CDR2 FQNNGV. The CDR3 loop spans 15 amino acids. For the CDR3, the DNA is TGTGCCAGCAGCAAGGGACATCTTCCTCACACTGAAGCTTTCTTT. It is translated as CASSKGHLPHTEAFF.